The 15 T cell receptor beta chains below all came from one sample that was sequenced in a study of shared clonotypes between healthy human individuals. The assay was immunoSEQ multiplex PCR, and TCRdb's table has in-frame clones only and misses some. The sample consists of millions of clones, about 95% of them appearing once. Naive CD8 cells comprised CD45RO-negative, CCR7-positively selected cells, excluding terminally differentiated effector memory CD45RA+ cells. The sample comprised naive CD8+ T cells sorted from blood. These receptors came from a man aged 18 to 35 in good health.

This CDR3 is CASQVVGMTDTQYF. CDR3 DNA: TGCGCCAGCCAAGTTGTAGGGATGACAGATACGCAGTATTTT. V and J are TRBV5-1 and TRBJ2-3, with unresolved D. The germline gives CDR1 SGHRS, CDR2 YFSETQ. The CDR3 consists of 14 residues. Trimming pared 7 bases from V and 3 bases from J, leaving 15 bases between.

The chain combines TRBV28 with TRBJ1-2; maybe TRBD1 (5 bases). There are 15 residues in the CDR3. The germline V and J ends were trimmed by 3 bases and 6 bases, with 17 bases remaining between them. Germline CDR1 is MDHEN and CDR2 is SYDVKM. CDR3 amino acids: CASSFFVGGEHGYTF. The CDR3 DNA follows: TGTGCCAGCAGTTTTTTTGTCGGGGGGGAGCATGGCTACACCTTC.

This chain connects TRBV7-8 to TRBJ1-3; tentative D call: TRBD1 (5 bases). Germline V gene lookup returns CDR1 SGHVS and CDR2 FQNEAQ. Deletions cut 1 base from V and 2 bases from J, with 12 bases between. The CDR3 spans 16 residues. The CDR3 loop reads CASSLDGEGAGNTIYF. CDR3 DNA sequence: TGTGCCAGCAGCTTAGACGGTGAAGGGGCTGGAAACACCATATATTTT.

V is TRBV30 and J is TRBJ2-7; either TRBD1 or TRBD2 may fit D (5 bases each). The V gene lost 8 bases and the J gene lost 3 bases, with 14 bases spanning the gap. Germline values: CDR1 GTSNPN, CDR2 SVGIG (reference sequence). The CDR3 contains 12 residues. As DNA, the CDR3 is TGTGCCGTAGAAAGGGGAGTCTACGAGCAGTACTTC. Translated: CAVERGVYEQYF.

Concerning this clone: Other DNA sequences of this sample code for an identical CDR3. The chain has TRBV27 and TRBJ1-6, with TRBD1 matching over 8 bases. Germline V gives CDR1 MNHEY, CDR2 SMNVEV (reference sequence). V gave up 6 bases and J gave up 13 bases; unmatched junction bases: 8. CDR3 length equals 13 residues. The CDR3, as DNA: TGTGCCAGCAGCTTAGGACAGGGATCGCCCCTCCACTTT. Protein: CASSLGQGSPLHF.

This chain uses TRBV5-4 with TRBJ2-1, with no clear D. The CDR3 has 14 residues. Per germline, CDR1 SGHNT and CDR2 YYREEE (reference sequence). The ends were cut back, 7 bases at V and 1 base at J, with 12 bases in the middle. CDR3 sequence: CASSTFESYNEQFF. CDR3 nucleotides: TGTGCCAGCTCCACCTTCGAATCCTACAATGAGCAGTTCTTC.

The chain recombines TRBV7-9 with TRBJ1-1; 7 bases map to TRBD1. Germline loops: CDR1 SEHNR, CDR2 FQNEAQ (reference sequence). With V trimmed by 10 bases and J by 5 bases, 10 bases remained unmatched. The CDR3 is made up of 13 amino acids. This chain's CDR3 is CAIPDRRGTEAFF. CDR3 DNA sequence: TGTGCCATCCCGGACAGGCGGGGAACTGAAGCTTTCTTT.

The chain links TRBV4-1 to TRBJ2-7; 8 nucleotides agree with TRBD1. The CDR3 is 16 amino acids. The V gene's germline CDR1 is MGHRA and CDR2 YSYEKL. The J segment lost 1 base and the V segment lost 2 bases, leaving 7 bases of the junction unmatched. The CDR3 here is CASSQLDRALSYEQYF. CDR3 nucleotide sequence: TGCGCCAGCAGCCAACTGGACAGGGCGCTATCCTACGAGCAGTACTTC.

The rearrangement links TRBV28 to TRBJ2-1; 11 nucleotides line up with TRBD1. J was trimmed by 7 bases and V by 5 bases; bases with no gene match: 4. Germline loops: CDR1 MDHEN, CDR2 SYDVKM. This CDR3 has 14 amino acids. CDR3 loop: CASSGTGGWNEQFF. The CDR3 bases are TGTGCCAGCAGTGGGACAGGGGGGTGGAATGAGCAGTTCTTC.

The chain recombines TRBV10-3 with TRBJ2-3; 12 bases align to TRBD2. V shed 6 bases and J 0 bases; nucleotides not matched to a gene: 7. The V gene's germline CDR1 is ENHRY and CDR2 SYGVKD. CDR3 length: 17 amino acids. The DNA for the CDR3 is TGTGCCATCAGGGGACTAGCGGGCGAGGCTAGCACAGATACGCAGTATTTT. It encodes CAIRGLAGEASTDTQYF.

The CDR3 DNA sequence: TGTGCCAGCAGCCGGGCCCAGGGAGCAGATACGCAGTATTTT. This translates into CASSRAQGADTQYF. The V gene is TRBV9, the J gene TRBJ2-3, with D perhaps matching TRBD1 or TRBD2 (5 bases each). The CDR3 contains 14 residues. Per germline, CDR1 SGDLS and CDR2 YYNGEE. Trimming removed 4 bases at V and 4 bases at J, with 13 bases between.

The chain employs TRBV29-1 and TRBJ2-3; TRBD2 matches at 13 bases. The germline gives CDR1 SQVTM, CDR2 ANQGSEA. This CDR3 has 14 residues. V shed 6 bases, J shed 6 bases, and the junction held 6 bases outside the gene matches. CDR3 sequence: CSVDGLAGDDTQYF. CDR3 DNA: TGCAGCGTGGACGGACTAGCGGGGGATGATACGCAGTATTTT.

The rearrangement links TRBV6-5 to TRBJ2-1, with 11 nucleotides matching TRBD1. Germline CDR1 MNHEY, CDR2 SVGAGI. The CDR3 loop spans 15 amino acids. With V trimmed by 1 base and J by 8 bases, 4 bases remained unmatched. DNA for the CDR3: TGTGCCAGCAGTTACTGGGGACAGGGGGTAGATGAGCAGTTCTTC. Protein product: CASSYWGQGVDEQFF.

The J gene is TRBJ2-7, the V gene TRBV6-5; D unclear. Germline assignment: CDR1 MNHEY and CDR2 SVGAGI. The CDR3 covers 14 residues. V lost 6 bases and J lost 1, with 13 bases in between. CDR3 region: CASRPNIGSYEQYF. For the CDR3, the DNA is TGTGCCAGCAGGCCCAACATCGGTTCCTACGAGCAGTACTTC.

This chain links TRBV11-2 with TRBJ2-5, with 10 bases aligning to TRBD1. This CDR3 is built from 15 residues. CDR1 and CDR2 from the germline V gene are SGHAT and FQNNGV. V was pared by 3 bases and J by 2 bases, with 3 bases of the junction left unmatched. The CDR3 loop is CASSLGQGQQETQYF. DNA for the CDR3: TGTGCCAGCAGCTTGGGACAGGGGCAGCAAGAGACCCAGTACTTC.